This passage covers 27 T cell receptor beta chains from one sample sequenced in a study of blood T cell repertoires in COVID-19. Method: immunoSEQ multiplex PCR; TCRdb's copy keeps in-frame clones and lacks some. The sample records over 250,000 clones, 89% being singletons. Input material: PBMCs or T cells enriched from blood (not recorded which). The receptor set was obtained from a woman aged 55-69 years who had recovered from COVID-19.

The gene calls are TRBV10-1 and TRBJ1-3; tentative D call: TRBD1 (6 bases). Looked up from germline, CDR1 is WNHNN and CDR2 is SYGVQD (reference sequence). The ends were cut back, 3 bases at V and 2 bases at J, with 8 bases in the middle. The CDR3 sequence is 14 residues long. As DNA, the CDR3 is TGCGCCAGCAGTGAAAACAGGGCTGGAAACACCATATATTTT. It encodes CASSENRAGNTIYF.

This chain uses TRBV9 with TRBJ2-3; TRBD2 aligns across 14 bases. Losses at the gene ends were 4 bases for V and 5 bases for J; bases not matched to a gene: 6. This CDR3 has 16 residues. Per the germline V gene, CDR1 is SGDLS and CDR2 is YYNGEE. CDR3 region: CASSRLAGGREDTQYF. The CDR3 DNA sequence: TGTGCCAGCAGCCGACTAGCGGGAGGGCGAGAAGATACGCAGTATTTT.

The chain employs TRBV18 and TRBJ2-7, with D tentatively TRBD1 (6 bases). Between the trimmed V and J ends, which lost 8 bases and 6 bases, there was a span of 17 bases. CDR1 and CDR2 from the germline V gene are KGHSH and LQKENI. The CDR3 extends over 13 amino acids. The CDR3 region is CASTFYRAPEQYF. The DNA of the CDR3 is TGTGCCAGCACCTTTTACAGGGCGCCCGAGCAGTACTTC.

This clone came up once. The chain employs TRBV28 and TRBJ1-5, with D tentatively TRBD1 (6 bases). Germline CDR1 and CDR2: MDHEN and SYDVKM. CDR3 length: 15 residues. Trimming took off 6 bases at V and 5 bases at J, with 17 bases between the two ends. The CDR3 DNA is TGTGCCAGCAGCGGGGCGGACAGAAACTATCAGCCCCAGCATTTT. It is translated as CASSGADRNYQPQHF.

The rearrangement links TRBV5-1 to TRBJ2-5; possible D gene TRBD2, 6 bases. V shed 1 base and J shed 5 bases, with 15 bases lying between them. CDR1 is SGHRS and CDR2 is YFSETQ in the germline V gene. The CDR3 length is 15 residues. In DNA, the CDR3 is TGCGCCAGCAGCTTGTTGACTAGTGGGCTTGAGACCCAGTACTTC. Amino acids: CASSLLTSGLETQYF.

This clone was found a few times. V gene TRBV18 combines with J gene TRBJ1-1; TRBD1 aligns across 7 bases. Trimming cost V 7 bases and J 1 base; bases outside gene matches: 3. The germline gives CDR1 KGHSH, CDR2 LQKENI. The CDR3 is 13 amino acids. The chain's CDR3 is CASLQGPNTEAFF. In DNA, the CDR3 is TGTGCCAGCTTACAGGGGCCGAACACTGAAGCTTTCTTT.

The chain is built from TRBV19 and TRBJ1-4; TRBD1 is a possible D gene (5 bases). Germline CDR1 is LNHDA and CDR2 is SQIVND (reference sequence). V shed 5 bases and J shed 3 bases, with 13 bases lying between them. CDR3 length: 15 amino acids. CDR3 residues: CASSEQAMANEKLFF. The CDR3 DNA sequence: TGTGCCAGTAGTGAACAGGCGATGGCTAATGAAAAACTGTTTTTT.

The sample holds one count of this clone. The chain combines TRBV29-1 with TRBJ1-2; no firm D call. This CDR3 spans 12 amino acids. Germline assignment: CDR1 SQVTM and CDR2 ANQGSEA. Trimming stripped 2 bases from V and 7 bases from J, with 11 bases between. DNA of the CDR3: TGCAGCGTTGAAAAGGGAGACTTTGGCTACACCTTC. This gives the protein CSVEKGDFGYTF.

This chain links TRBV7-9 with TRBJ2-2, with TRBD1 matching over 7 bases. CDR1 SEHNR and CDR2 FQNEAQ come from the germline V gene (reference sequence). Trimming at V came to 5 bases and at J to 11 bases, leaving 8 bases not matched to a gene. The CDR3 is made up of 13 amino acids. CDR3 coding DNA: TGTGCCAGCAGCCGTTTAGACAGGGAAGAGCTGTTTTTT. Amino acid sequence: CASSRLDREELFF.

This rearrangement joins TRBV30 to TRBJ1-5; TRBD1 matches at 11 bases. CDR3 length equals 14 residues. Germline CDR1 GTSNPN, CDR2 SVGIG (reference sequence). Trimming took 4 bases from V and 6 from J; bases not matched to a gene: 5. The CDR3 sequence is CAWTGQGAFQPQHF. The CDR3 DNA sequence: TGTGCCTGGACCGGACAGGGGGCGTTTCAGCCCCAGCATTTT. Full variable domain (outside the CDR3, taken from reference TRBV30 and TRBJ1-5): SQTIHQWPATLVQPVGSPLSLECTVEGTSNPNLYWYRQAAGRGLQLLFYSVGIGQISSEVPQNLSASRPQDRQFILSSKKLLLSDSGFYLCAWTGQGAFQPQHFGDGTRLSIL.

The chain combines TRBV18 with TRBJ2-6; maybe TRBD1 (6 bases). The CDR3 length is 18 residues. V was pared by 6 bases and J by 0 bases, with 18 bases between. In germline, CDR1 is KGHSH, CDR2 LQKENI. CDR3 in amino acids: CASSHKSGVSSGANVLTF. DNA for the CDR3: TGTGCCAGCTCCCACAAGTCAGGGGTCAGCTCTGGGGCCAACGTCCTGACTTTC.

This clone was found once. This chain joins TRBV10-3 and TRBJ1-2; 7 positions agree with TRBD1. Germline V gives CDR1 ENHRY, CDR2 SYGVKD. V lost 6 bases to trimming and J lost 8 bases; unmatched junction nucleotides: 9. This CDR3 has 13 residues. The CDR3 sequence: CAIREDRAYGYTF. The CDR3 DNA reads TGTGCCATCAGGGAAGACAGGGCCTACGGCTACACCTTC.

V and J are TRBV19 and TRBJ1-5; D possibly corresponds to TRBD1 (6 bases). Trimming took 7 bases from V and 7 from J, leaving 23 bases between them. The CDR3 sequence is 16 residues long. The V gene's germline CDR1 is LNHDA and CDR2 SQIVND (reference sequence). In nucleotides, the CDR3 is TGTGCCAGTACCCCCCCCGGCCAGGGGCAAAACCAGCCCCAGCATTTT. Residues: CASTPPGQGQNQPQHF.

This clone was counted once. The chain recombines TRBV18 with TRBJ2-5, with TRBD1 as a possible D gene (5 bases). This CDR3 is 15 amino acids long. Deletions cut 3 bases from V and 3 bases from J, with 14 bases between. Germline assignment: CDR1 KGHSH and CDR2 LQKENI. Here the CDR3 DNA reads TGTGCCAGCTCACCGCCTAAGGGGCGGAAAGAGACCCAGTACTTC. Protein product: CASSPPKGRKETQYF.

The chain carries TRBV19 and TRBJ1-2; the match to TRBD1 covers 7 bases. V shed 5 bases, J shed 2 bases, and the junction held 2 bases outside the gene matches. CDR3 size: 13 residues. CDR1 LNHDA and CDR2 SQIVND come from the germline V gene (reference sequence). CDR3 nucleotide sequence: TGTGCCAGTAGTCCGGGACAGAACTATGGCTACACCTTC. Translating gives CASSPGQNYGYTF. Variable domain in full (rest from reference TRBV19 and TRBJ1-2): DGGITQSPKYLFRKEGQNVTLSCEQNLNHDAMYWYRQDPGQGLRLIYYSQIVNDFQKGDIAEGYSVSREKKESFPLTVTSAQKNPTAFYLCASSPGQNYGYTFGSGTRLTVV.

This chain joins TRBV11-3 and TRBJ2-1; TRBD2 matches 8 bases. With 1 base clipped from V and 6 bases from J, the junction kept 5 bases outside the gene matches. Germline-derived CDR1 and CDR2 are SGHNT and YENEEA. The CDR3 is made up of 15 amino acids. The DNA of the CDR3 is TGTGCCAGCAGCTTAGGCCCGGGAGGGGGCAATGAGCAGTTCTTC. Its translation: CASSLGPGGGNEQFF.

The chain combines TRBV18 with TRBJ2-6, with D tentatively TRBD2 (5 bases). V gave up 2 bases and J gave up 1 base, with 6 bases separating them. The CDR3 contains 15 residues. Germline values: CDR1 KGHSH, CDR2 LQKENI. This chain's CDR3 is CASSPGGSGANVLTF. Written as DNA, the CDR3 is TGTGCCAGCTCACCAGGCGGGTCTGGGGCCAACGTCCTGACTTTC.

The J gene is TRBJ1-5, the V gene TRBV6-9, with TRBD1 identical over 7 bases. Germline CDR1 is MNHGY and CDR2 is SVAAGI. The ends lost 2 bases at V and 2 bases at J; junction bases unmatched: 9. CDR3 length: 17 amino acids. CDR3 amino acids: CASSYADRPCGNQPQHF. For the CDR3, the DNA is TGTGCCAGCAGTTATGCGGACAGGCCGTGTGGCAATCAGCCCCAGCATTTT.

The chain joins TRBV19 to TRBJ1-1, with 8 bases matching TRBD1. Germline V lookup: CDR1 LNHDA, CDR2 SQIVND (reference sequence). With V trimmed by 10 bases and J by 2 bases, 15 bases remained unmatched. This CDR3 contains 16 residues. CDR3 bases: TGTGCCACCCGGACAGGGAGGATATGGGGTAACACTGAAGCTTTCTTT. This codes for CATRTGRIWGNTEAFF.

A single count supports this clone. The chain combines TRBV30 with TRBJ1-4, with no clear D. Trimming shortened V by 3 bases and J by 3 bases, and 8 bases separated the two germline ends. Germline CDR1 and CDR2: GTSNPN and SVGIG (reference sequence). The CDR3 totals 13 residues. CDR3 loop: CAWRVGPNEKLFF. Written as DNA, the CDR3 is TGTGCCTGGAGGGTGGGCCCTAATGAAAAACTGTTTTTT.

The chain combines TRBV28 with TRBJ2-2, with TRBD1 identical over 9 bases. CDR1 and CDR2 from the germline V gene are MDHEN and SYDVKM. The V and J ends lost 5 bases and 4 bases, in that order; junction bases with no gene match: 8. This CDR3 comprises 16 residues. CDR3 DNA sequence: TGTGCCAGCAGTAGAAGACAGGGGGATCCCACCGGGGAGCTGTTTTTT. It is translated as CASSRRQGDPTGELFF.

The rearrangement joins TRBV2 to TRBJ1-2, with a tentative D call TRBD1 (5 bases). Germline loops: CDR1 SNHLY, CDR2 FYNNEI. V shed 7 bases and J shed 5 bases, with 11 bases lying between them. CDR3 length: 12 amino acids. The CDR3 loop reads CASKTAPYGYTF. The CDR3 DNA follows: TGTGCCAGCAAGACAGCGCCATATGGCTACACCTTC. The variable domain in full, with the rest retrieved from reference TRBV2 and TRBJ1-2, is EPEVTQTPSHQVTQMGQEVILRCVPISNHLYFYWYRQILGQKVEFLVSFYNNEISEKSEIFDDQFSVERPDGSNFTLKIRSTKLEDSAMYFCASKTAPYGYTFGSGTRLTVV.

The chain carries TRBV5-1 and TRBJ2-2; D gene unclear. There are 14 residues in the CDR3. The germline gives CDR1 SGHRS, CDR2 YFSETQ. Trimming shortened V by 0 bases and J by 7 bases, and 10 bases separated the two germline ends. DNA of the CDR3: TGCGCCAGCAGCTTGGATGCGGTTATCGGGGAGCTGTTTTTT. This codes for CASSLDAVIGELFF.

The chain carries TRBV11-2 and TRBJ2-7; D unresolved. There are 13 residues in the CDR3. Between the trimmed V and J ends, which lost 3 bases and 4 bases, there was a span of 10 bases. Germline V lookup: CDR1 SGHAT, CDR2 FQNNGV. The CDR3 coding sequence is TGTGCCAGCAGCTTGACGACTCTATACGAGCAGTACTTC. Protein sequence: CASSLTTLYEQYF.

The chain carries TRBV5-6 and TRBJ2-7; 10 bases are a match to TRBD1. Germline lookup yields CDR1 SGHDT and CDR2 YYEEEE. V was pared by 3 bases and J by 6 bases, with 6 bases of the junction left unmatched. This CDR3 contains 14 residues. The CDR3 DNA reads TGTGCCAGCAGCTGGGGGACAGGGGTGGGCGAGCAGTACTTC. Translation: CASSWGTGVGEQYF.

This clone was seen just once. The chain couples TRBV15 to TRBJ1-4, with TRBD1 as a possible D gene (6 bases). Germline loops: CDR1 LNHNV, CDR2 YYDKDF (reference sequence). The V end was cut by 9 bases, the J end by 4 bases, with 12 bases between. The CDR3 covers 13 residues. The CDR3 protein is CATGTLNNEKLFF. The CDR3 nucleotides read TGTGCCACTGGGACACTCAATAATGAAAAACTGTTTTTT.

With respect to this clone: Other DNA sequences of this sample code for an identical CDR3. This chain uses TRBV27 with TRBJ1-1; D gene uncertain. The germline gives CDR1 MNHEY, CDR2 SMNVEV (reference sequence). V was clipped by 0 bases and J by 4 bases, with 6 bases between them. The CDR3 is 13 amino acids. The CDR3 DNA reads as TGTGCCAGCAGTTTATCGGAGGGCACTGAAGCTTTCTTT. This encodes CASSLSEGTEAFF.